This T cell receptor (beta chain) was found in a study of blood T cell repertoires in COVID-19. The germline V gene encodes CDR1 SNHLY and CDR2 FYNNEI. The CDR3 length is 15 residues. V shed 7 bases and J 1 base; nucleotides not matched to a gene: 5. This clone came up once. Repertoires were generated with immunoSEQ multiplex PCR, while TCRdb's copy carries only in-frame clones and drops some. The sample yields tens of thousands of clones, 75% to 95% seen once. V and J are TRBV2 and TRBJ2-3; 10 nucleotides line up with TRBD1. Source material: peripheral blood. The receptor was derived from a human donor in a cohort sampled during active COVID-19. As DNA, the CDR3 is TGTGCCAGCACCCAGGACAGGGGGGGCACAGATACGCAGTATTTT. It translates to CASTQDRGGTDTQYF.